This T cell receptor (beta chain) comes out of a study of T cell repertoires in cytomegalovirus infection. As for the study in general: A matching HLA type, together with CMV infection, was signaled by public TCR beta signatures. General study findings and limits: Pooled public TCR beta family frequency picked out CMV carriers with the relevant HLA.

About this clonotype: Its antigen is not identified.

CDR3 length equals 16 residues. V dropped 0 bases and J dropped 1 base, with 12 bases sitting between them. Germline V CDR1 and CDR2: SEHNR, FQNEAQ (reference sequence). TCRdb re-called the reads with MiXCR, one entry per CDR3 protein. The table lists some 200,000 distinct CDR3 sequences, roughly a fifth of them singletons, with about 2.9% in the top ten. Sequences were obtained from PBMCs. The clonotype was recovered from a human donor in good health (CMV status not recorded). Some clones in this sample may be carry-over from other donors' samples. J is TRBJ1-1 and V is TRBV7-9, with a possible D match to TRBD1 (5 bases). CDR3 residues: CASSLAQGPSNTEAFF. The CDR3 bases are TGTGCCAGCAGCTTAGCGCAGGGCCCGTCGAACACTGAAGCTTTCTTT.